The following is a T cell receptor beta chain sequence with its context. The sample belongs to a study of control samples from healthy donors and cancer patients. Repertoires were generated with immunoSEQ multiplex PCR, while TCRdb's copy carries only in-frame clones and drops some. The data show 150,000 or so clones, 90% seen once. Germline V gives CDR1 SGDLS, CDR2 YYNGEE. The V end lost 4 bases, the J end lost 8 bases, and 9 bases lay between the germline ends. CDR3 size: 11 residues. The sample was blood. The origin of this receptor is a man aged 35 to 55 in good health. This chain connects TRBV9 to TRBJ1-2; unclear D gene. The CDR3 bases are TGTGCCAGCAGCCTGGAAGGCGGCTACACCTTC. Translating gives CASSLEGGYTF.